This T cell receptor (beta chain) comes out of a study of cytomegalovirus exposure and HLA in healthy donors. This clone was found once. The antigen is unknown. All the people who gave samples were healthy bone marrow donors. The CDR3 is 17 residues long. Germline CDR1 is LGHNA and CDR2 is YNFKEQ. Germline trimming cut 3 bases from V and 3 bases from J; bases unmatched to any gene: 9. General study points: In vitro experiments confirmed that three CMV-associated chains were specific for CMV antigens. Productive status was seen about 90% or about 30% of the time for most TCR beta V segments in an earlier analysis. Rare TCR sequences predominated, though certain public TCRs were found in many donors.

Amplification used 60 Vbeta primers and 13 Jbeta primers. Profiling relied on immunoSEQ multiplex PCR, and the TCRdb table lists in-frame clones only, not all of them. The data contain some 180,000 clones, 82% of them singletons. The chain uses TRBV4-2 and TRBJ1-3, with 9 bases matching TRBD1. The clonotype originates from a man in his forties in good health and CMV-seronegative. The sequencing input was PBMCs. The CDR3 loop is CASSQAAGQGNGNTIYF. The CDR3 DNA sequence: TGTGCCAGCAGCCAGGCCGCGGGACAGGGAAATGGAAACACCATATATTTT.